Sequencing of this T cell receptor beta chain was carried out in a study of monozygotic twins with inflammatory bowel disease. This CDR3 comprises 12 residues. CDR1 is SNHLY, CDR2 FYNNEI, per germline. Every TCR library used roughly 3,200 ng of total RNA. TCRdb reprocessed the 5' RACE reads and keeps a single row for each CDR3 protein, giving no DNA. The record lists about 450,000 distinct CDR3 sequences, of which the ten most abundant hold 2% to 2.5%. The material sequenced was blood. This rearrangement joins TRBV2 to TRBJ2-1. This receptor was taken from a human donor with ulcerative colitis or Crohn's disease, or a healthy co-twin of an affected twin (not recorded which). The CDR3 sequence is CASNGMGNEQFF.